This entry lists 9 T cell receptor beta chains sequenced from one sample in a study of T cell responses to AZD1222 COVID-19 vaccine. The table came from immunoSEQ multiplex PCR; TCRdb's copy has only in-frame clones and leaves some out. This table has 100,000 to 120,000 clones, more than 75% appearing once. The sample here was peripheral blood, taken on day 0 of AZD1222 vaccination. These TCRs come from an adult in good health.

V usage is TRBV5-6 and J usage is TRBJ1-2, with D uncertain. Germline CDR1 and CDR2: SGHDT and YYEEEE. Trimming removed 0 bases at V and 3 bases at J, with 12 bases between. CDR3 size: 15 residues. In nucleotides, the CDR3 is TGTGCCAGCAGCTTGGCGGGCCTAAAGGACTATGGCTACACCTTC. As protein: CASSLAGLKDYGYTF.

The gene calls are TRBV6-4 and TRBJ2-3; no clear D gene. This CDR3 has 13 residues. V was clipped by 3 bases and J by 4 bases, with 8 bases between them. CDR1 is MRHNA and CDR2 is SNTAGT in the germline V gene. The CDR3 bases are TGTGCCAGCAGTGAAACGTCGGCAGATACGCAGTATTTT. Translating gives CASSETSADTQYF.

J is TRBJ2-5 and V is TRBV5-1, with a tentative D call TRBD2 (7 bases). The CDR3 runs to 14 residues. V was pared by 4 bases and J by 6 bases, with 16 bases between. Germline CDR1 and CDR2: SGHRS and YFSETQ. CDR3 amino acids: CASSGGTGGQTQYF. The DNA for the CDR3 is TGCGCCAGCAGCGGGGGCACGGGGGGTCAGACCCAGTACTTC. The complete variable domain, with remaining parts taken from reference TRBV5-1 and TRBJ2-5, reads KAGVTQTPRYLIKTRGQQVTLSCSPISGHRSVSWYQQTPGQGLQFLFEYFSETQRNKGNFPGRFSGRQFSNSRSEMNVSTLELGDSALYLCASSGGTGGQTQYFGPGTRLLVL.

This clone was counted between two and nine times. The V call is TRBV2, the J call TRBJ2-5; perhaps TRBD1 as D (5 bases). Germline lookup yields CDR1 SNHLY and CDR2 FYNNEI. Trimming cost V 6 bases and J 3 bases, with 14 bases left between them. The CDR3 has 14 residues. The CDR3, as DNA: TGTGCCAGCAGCCTATTGGGGCAGAAAGAGACCCAGTACTTC. It encodes CASSLLGQKETQYF.

V and J are TRBV10-2 and TRBJ2-1; TRBD2 might be the D (5 bases). The CDR3 extends over 13 amino acids. CDR1 and CDR2 (germline): WSHSY, SAAADI. V lost 4 bases and J 4 bases, leaving 8 bases between the germline ends. The CDR3 nucleotides are TGCGCCAGCAGTGCGGGGAGTTACAATGAGCAGTTCTTC. It specifies CASSAGSYNEQFF.

The chain combines TRBV4-2 with TRBJ2-3; TRBD2 matches at 10 bases. Germline-derived CDR1 and CDR2 are LGHNA and YNFKEQ. The CDR3 sequence is 16 residues long. The V and J ends lost 2 bases and 0 bases, in that order; junction bases with no gene match: 2. The CDR3 protein is CASSQRTSGSTDTQYF. In nucleotides, the CDR3 is TGTGCCAGCAGCCAAAGGACTAGCGGCAGCACAGATACGCAGTATTTT.

The rearrangement uses TRBV7-3 and TRBJ2-7; 9 nucleotides match TRBD2. With V trimmed by 5 bases and J by 2 bases, 13 bases remained unmatched. There are 17 residues in the CDR3. The V gene's germline CDR1 is SGHTA and CDR2 FQGTGA. The CDR3 region has the DNA TGTGCCAGCAGCCAACCCACATTAGCGGGAGAGACCTACGAGCAGTACTTC. This gives the protein CASSQPTLAGETYEQYF.

This chain links TRBV27 with TRBJ1-3; D possibly corresponds to TRBD1 (6 bases). The CDR3 totals 15 residues. CDR1 is MNHEY, CDR2 SMNVEV, per germline (reference sequence). V dropped 5 bases and J dropped 0 bases, with 11 bases sitting between them. This CDR3 reads CASSLRGNSGNTIYF. CDR3 nucleotides: TGTGCCAGCAGTCTAAGGGGGAACTCTGGAAACACCATATATTTT.

This clone was recorded once. The chain employs TRBV19 and TRBJ2-1, with 8 bases identical to TRBD1. Germline V gene lookup returns CDR1 LNHDA and CDR2 SQIVND (reference sequence). The CDR3 totals 13 residues. Trimming removed 5 bases from V and 10 bases from J; junction bases left unmatched: 7. CDR3 protein: CASSSSGGKEQFF. The CDR3 nucleotides are TGTGCCAGTAGTTCGTCAGGGGGCAAAGAGCAGTTCTTC. The variable domain in full, completed from reference TRBV19 and TRBJ2-1, reads DGGITQSPKYLFRKEGQNVTLSCEQNLNHDAMYWYRQDPGQGLRLIYYSQIVNDFQKGDIAEGYSVSREKKESFPLTVTSAQKNPTAFYLCASSSSGGKEQFFGPGTRLTVL.